This T cell receptor beta chain was retrieved from a study of T cell responses to AZD1222 COVID-19 vaccine. As regards this clone: Antigen specificity is unknown. The same CDR3 also results from other DNA sequences found in this sample.

Broader study findings: Targets within unmutated variant regions were reportedly found for nearly half of spike-specific TCRs. Across spike, vaccine-associated CD4 TCRs were found, dominant at 160-218 and 743-854. The peak T cell response came first, and repertoires were sampled only after it.

Only in-frame clones appear in the TCRdb table, and some are missing; sequencing was by immunoSEQ multiplex PCR. There are about 150,000 clones in the sample; approximately 91% occur only once, and about 4% lies in the top ten. The CDR3 loop spans 14 amino acids. V was clipped by 3 bases and J by 0 bases; unmatched bases: 1. Germline-derived CDR1 and CDR2 are LNHDA and SQIVND (reference sequence). The TCR originated in an adult who received the AZD1222 COVID-19 vaccine. The rearrangement links TRBV19 to TRBJ2-7, with 8 nucleotides matching TRBD1. The material was peripheral blood, obtained 28 days after the second AZD1222 dose. The CDR3 sequence is CASSIRGPSYEQYF. CDR3 DNA: TGTGCCAGTAGTATCAGGGGGCCCTCCTACGAGCAGTACTTC.